The clone carrying this T cell receptor (beta chain) was recorded many times. Antigen unknown. The V and J ends lost 5 bases and 0 bases, in that order; junction bases with no gene match: 9. Germline CDR1 reads SEHNR; CDR2 reads FQNEAQ (reference sequence). The CDR3 runs 18 residues. These data originate in a study of Graves' ophthalmopathy and Graves' hyperthyroidism. Findings and limits, study-wide: From stable hyperthyroidism, ophthalmopathy was separated by a 13-signature model with roughly 89% sensitivity and around 80% specificity.

The study amplified TCR beta CDR3 regions using RNA transcripts. The first round was an RT-PCR with HTBI primers, and the second round was a multiplex PCR. Using its own MiXCR run on the multiplex PCR reads, TCRdb lists one record per CDR3 protein. The sample consists of hundreds of thousands of distinct CDR3 sequences, over 40% of them appearing once. The sequenced material came from peripheral blood. This chain uses TRBV7-9 with TRBJ2-6; 8 bases are shared with TRBD2. The sequence came from an adult man with Graves' ophthalmopathy. This CDR3 is CASSPLAAGDSGANVLTF. The CDR3 DNA sequence: TGTGCCAGCAGCCCCCTGGCAGCGGGAGACTCTGGGGCCAACGTCCTGACTTTC.